This T cell receptor (beta chain) was sequenced in a study of OX40 agonist ivuxolimab in advanced cancers. Overall study: Patients got intravenous ivuxolimab at 0.01 to 10 mg/kg every 2 weeks.

Profiling relied on immunoSEQ multiplex PCR, and the TCRdb table lists in-frame clones only, not all of them. The sample holds tens of thousands of clones, 80% to 90% seen once. Whole-study results and caveats: At doses 0.1 to 3.0 mg/kg, CD4+ and CD8+ clones expanded.

The CDR3 has 13 residues. The germline CDR1 and CDR2 sequences are MGHRA and YSYEKL. Trimming cost V 4 bases and J 7 bases, with 8 bases left between them. Concerning this clone itself: As yet, its antigen is unknown.

Patients with autoimmune history or systemic immunosuppression were excluded. The sequence was obtained from an adult with an advanced solid tumor such as melanoma, head and neck, liver or kidney cancer. This chain uses TRBV4-1 with TRBJ1-6; D gene uncertain. The source material was CD4+ or CD8+ T cells sorted from blood, sampled in a trial of the OX40 agonist ivuxolimab. The DNA for the CDR3 is TGCGCCAGCAGCCTAAGCCCGAATTCACCCCTCCACTTT. Its protein product is CASSLSPNSPLHF.